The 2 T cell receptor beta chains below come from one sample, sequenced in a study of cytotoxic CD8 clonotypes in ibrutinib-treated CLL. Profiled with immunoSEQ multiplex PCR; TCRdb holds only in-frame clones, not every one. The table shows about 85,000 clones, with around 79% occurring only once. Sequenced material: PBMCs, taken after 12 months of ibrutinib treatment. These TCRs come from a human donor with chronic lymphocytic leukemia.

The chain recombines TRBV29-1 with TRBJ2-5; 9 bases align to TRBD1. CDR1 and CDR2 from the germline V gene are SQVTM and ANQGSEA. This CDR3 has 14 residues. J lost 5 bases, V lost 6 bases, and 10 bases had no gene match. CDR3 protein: CSVDGGQGMETQYF. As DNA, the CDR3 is TGCAGCGTAGATGGGGGACAGGGTATGGAGACCCAGTACTTC.

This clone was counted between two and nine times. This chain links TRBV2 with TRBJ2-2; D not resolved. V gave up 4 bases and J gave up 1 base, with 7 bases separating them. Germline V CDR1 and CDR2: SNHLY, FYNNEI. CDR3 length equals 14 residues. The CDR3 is CASSGTGNTGELFF. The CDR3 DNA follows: TGTGCCAGCAGTGGGACGGGGAACACCGGGGAGCTGTTTTTT.